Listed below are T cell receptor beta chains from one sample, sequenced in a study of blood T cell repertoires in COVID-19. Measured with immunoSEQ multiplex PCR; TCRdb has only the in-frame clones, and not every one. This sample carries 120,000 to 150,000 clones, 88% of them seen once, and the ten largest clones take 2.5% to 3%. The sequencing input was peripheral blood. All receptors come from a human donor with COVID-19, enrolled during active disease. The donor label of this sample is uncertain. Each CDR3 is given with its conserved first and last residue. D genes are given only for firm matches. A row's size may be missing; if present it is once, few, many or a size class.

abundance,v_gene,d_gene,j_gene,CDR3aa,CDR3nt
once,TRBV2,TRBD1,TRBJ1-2,CASIEQGANSYGYTF,TGTGCCAGCATCGAACAGGGGGCGAATAGCTATGGCTACACCTTC
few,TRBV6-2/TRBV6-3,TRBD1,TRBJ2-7,CASSLDRGPYEQYF,TGTGCCAGCAGCCTGGACAGGGGGCCGTACGAGCAGTACTTC
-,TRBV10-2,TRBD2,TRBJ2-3,CASRANAGLAGGDTQYF,TGCGCCAGCAGAGCCAACGCCGGACTAGCGGGGGGCGATACGCAGTATTTT
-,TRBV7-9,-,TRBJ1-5,CASSAGGLNQPQHF,TGTGCCAGCAGCGCCGGGGGGCTAAATCAGCCCCAGCATTTT
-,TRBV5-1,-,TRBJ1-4,CASSSGVPNEKLFF,TGCGCCAGCTCAAGTGGAGTGCCTAATGAAAAACTGTTTTTT
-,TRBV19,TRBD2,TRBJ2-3,CASSISGDGTDTQYF,TGTGCCAGTAGTATTAGCGGGGACGGCACAGATACGCAGTATTTT
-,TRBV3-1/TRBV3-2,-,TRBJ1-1,CASSQSGGTEAFF,TGTGCCAGCAGCCAATCGGGGGGCACTGAAGCTTTCTTT
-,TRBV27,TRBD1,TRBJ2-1,CASTTGQHYNEQFF,TGTGCCAGCACTACGGGACAGCACTACAATGAGCAGTTCTTC
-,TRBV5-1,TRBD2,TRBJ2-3,CASSPLAGASTDTQYF,TGCGCCAGCAGCCCTCTAGCGGGAGCTAGCACAGATACGCAGTATTTT
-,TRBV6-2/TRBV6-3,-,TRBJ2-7,CASSYDTQGFEGYEQYF,TGTGCCAGCAGTTACGATACCCAGGGGTTCGAGGGCTACGAGCAGTACTTC
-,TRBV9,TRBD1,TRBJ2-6,CASSGDRVSGANVLTF,TGTGCCAGCAGCGGGGACAGGGTCTCTGGGGCCAACGTCCTGACTTTC